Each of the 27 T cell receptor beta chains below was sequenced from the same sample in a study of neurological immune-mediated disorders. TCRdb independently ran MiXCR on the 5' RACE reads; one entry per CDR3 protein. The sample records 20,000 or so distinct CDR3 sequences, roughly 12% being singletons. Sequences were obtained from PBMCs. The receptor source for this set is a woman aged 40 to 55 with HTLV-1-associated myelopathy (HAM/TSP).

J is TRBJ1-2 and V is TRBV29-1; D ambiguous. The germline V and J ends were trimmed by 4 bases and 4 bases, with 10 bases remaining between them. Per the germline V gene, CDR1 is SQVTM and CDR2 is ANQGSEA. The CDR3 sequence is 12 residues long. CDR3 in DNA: TGCAGCGTTGCGGGGTGGGCCTATGGCTACACCTTC. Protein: CSVAGWAYGYTF.

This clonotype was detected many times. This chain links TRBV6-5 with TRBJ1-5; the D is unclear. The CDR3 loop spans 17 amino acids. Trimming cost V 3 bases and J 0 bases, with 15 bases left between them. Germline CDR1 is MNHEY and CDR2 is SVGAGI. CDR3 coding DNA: TGTGCCAGCAGTTATGCCAGGAGAAAATATAGCAATCAGCCCCAGCATTTT. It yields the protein CASSYARRKYSNQPQHF.

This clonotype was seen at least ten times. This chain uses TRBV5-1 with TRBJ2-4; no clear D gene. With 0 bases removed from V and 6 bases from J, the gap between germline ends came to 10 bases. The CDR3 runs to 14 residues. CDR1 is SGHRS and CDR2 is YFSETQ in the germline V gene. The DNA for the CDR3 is TGCGCCAGCAGCTTGGAATCAATAACAAACATTCAGTACTTC. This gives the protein CASSLESITNIQYF.

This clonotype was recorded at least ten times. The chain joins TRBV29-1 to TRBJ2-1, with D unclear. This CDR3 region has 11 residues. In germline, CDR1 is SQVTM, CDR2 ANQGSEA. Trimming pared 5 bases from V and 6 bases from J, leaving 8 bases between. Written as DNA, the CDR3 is TGCAGCGTTCCTAGTGTCAATGAGCAGTTCTTC. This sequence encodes CSVPSVNEQFF.

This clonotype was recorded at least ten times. Here the CDR3 DNA reads TGTGCCAGCACCCCCGCGGGGGGTAATGAAGCTTTCTTT. As protein: CASTPAGGNEAFF. J is TRBJ1-1 and V is TRBV7-3; a weak D match, TRBD1 (5 bases). Germline CDR1 and CDR2: SGHTA and FQGTGA. V was cut by 7 bases and J by 7 bases, with 16 bases left in between. There are 13 residues in the CDR3.

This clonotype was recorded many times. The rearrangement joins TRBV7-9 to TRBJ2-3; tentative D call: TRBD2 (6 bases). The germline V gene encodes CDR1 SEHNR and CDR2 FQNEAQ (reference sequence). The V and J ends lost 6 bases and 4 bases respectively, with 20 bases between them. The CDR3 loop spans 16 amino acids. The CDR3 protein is CASSQNPGLGPDTQYF. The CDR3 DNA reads TGTGCCAGCAGTCAAAACCCGGGACTCGGCCCAGATACGCAGTATTTT.

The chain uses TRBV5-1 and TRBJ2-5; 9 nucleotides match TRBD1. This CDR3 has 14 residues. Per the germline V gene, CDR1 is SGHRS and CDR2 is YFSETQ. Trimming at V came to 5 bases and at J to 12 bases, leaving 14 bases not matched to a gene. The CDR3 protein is CASRRGTGQETKYF. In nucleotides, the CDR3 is TGCGCCAGCAGGAGAGGGACAGGGCAAGAGACAAAGTACTTC.

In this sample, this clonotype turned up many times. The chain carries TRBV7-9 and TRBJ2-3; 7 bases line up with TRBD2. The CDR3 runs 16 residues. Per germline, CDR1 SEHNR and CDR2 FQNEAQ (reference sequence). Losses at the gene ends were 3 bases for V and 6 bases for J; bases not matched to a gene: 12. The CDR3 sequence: CASSLGASGRSDTQYF. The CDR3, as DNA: TGTGCCAGCAGCTTGGGAGCTAGCGGCCGTTCGGATACGCAGTATTTT.

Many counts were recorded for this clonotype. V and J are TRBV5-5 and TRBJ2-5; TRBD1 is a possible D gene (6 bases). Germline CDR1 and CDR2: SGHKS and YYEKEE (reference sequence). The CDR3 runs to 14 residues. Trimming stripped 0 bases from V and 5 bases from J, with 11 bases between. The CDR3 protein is CASSLDPGEETQYF. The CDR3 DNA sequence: TGTGCCAGCAGCTTGGATCCAGGGGAGGAGACCCAGTACTTC.

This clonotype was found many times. This chain's CDR3 is CSAITGGHTDTQYF. In DNA, the CDR3 is TGCAGTGCTATCACAGGGGGCCACACAGATACGCAGTATTTT. The chain uses TRBV20-1 and TRBJ2-3; 9 bases agree with TRBD1. Per germline, CDR1 DFQATT and CDR2 SNEGSKA (reference sequence). With V trimmed by 4 bases and J by 2 bases, 4 bases remained unmatched. The CDR3 has 14 residues.

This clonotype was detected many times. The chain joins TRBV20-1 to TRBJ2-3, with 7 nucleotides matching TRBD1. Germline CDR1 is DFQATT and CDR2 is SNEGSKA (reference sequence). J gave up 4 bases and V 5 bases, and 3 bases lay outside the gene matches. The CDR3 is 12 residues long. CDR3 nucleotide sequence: TGCAGTGCTGACAGGGTACCAGATACGCAGTATTTT. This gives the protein CSADRVPDTQYF.

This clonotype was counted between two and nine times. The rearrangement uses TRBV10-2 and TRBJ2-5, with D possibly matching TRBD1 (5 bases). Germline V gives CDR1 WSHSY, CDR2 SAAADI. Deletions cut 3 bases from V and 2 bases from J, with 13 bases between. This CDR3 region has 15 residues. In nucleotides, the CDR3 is TGCGCCAGCAGTGACAAGGGGATGGGTCAAGAGACCCAGTACTTC. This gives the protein CASSDKGMGQETQYF.

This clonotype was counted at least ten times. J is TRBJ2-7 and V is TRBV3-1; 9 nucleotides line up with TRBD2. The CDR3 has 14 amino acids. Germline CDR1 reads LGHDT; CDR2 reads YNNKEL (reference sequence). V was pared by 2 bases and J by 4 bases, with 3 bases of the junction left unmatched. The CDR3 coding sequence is TGTGCCAGCAGCCAAACTAGCGGGCCTTACGAGCAGTACGTC. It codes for CASSQTSGPYEQYV.

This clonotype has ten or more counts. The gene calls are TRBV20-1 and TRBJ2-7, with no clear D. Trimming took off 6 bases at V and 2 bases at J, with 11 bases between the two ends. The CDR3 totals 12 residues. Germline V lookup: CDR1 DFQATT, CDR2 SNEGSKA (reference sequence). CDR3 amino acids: CSARRLAYEQYF. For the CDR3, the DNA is TGCAGTGCCAGGAGACTTGCCTACGAGCAGTACTTC.

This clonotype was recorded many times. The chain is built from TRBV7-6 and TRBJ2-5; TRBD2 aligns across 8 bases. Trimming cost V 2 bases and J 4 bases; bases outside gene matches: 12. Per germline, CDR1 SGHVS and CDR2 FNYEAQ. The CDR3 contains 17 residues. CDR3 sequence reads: CASSLSPPAGGLETQYF. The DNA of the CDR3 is TGTGCCAGCAGCTTAAGCCCGCCTGCGGGGGGTTTAGAGACCCAGTACTTC.

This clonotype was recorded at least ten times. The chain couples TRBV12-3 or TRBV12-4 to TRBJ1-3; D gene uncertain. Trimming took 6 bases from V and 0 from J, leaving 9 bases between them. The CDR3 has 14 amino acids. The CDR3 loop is CASRSTTSGNTIYF. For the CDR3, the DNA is TGTGCCAGCAGAAGTACTACCTCTGGAAACACCATATATTTT.

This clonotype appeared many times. The DNA of the CDR3 is TGCGCCAGCAGCTTGGGACAGGCGGGCGAAAAACTGTTTTTT. Its protein is CASSLGQAGEKLFF. This sequence joins TRBV5-1 and TRBJ1-4; a weak D match, TRBD1 (6 bases). V dropped 0 bases and J dropped 8 bases, with 11 bases sitting between them. The CDR3 has 14 residues. The germline CDR1 and CDR2 sequences are SGHRS and YFSETQ.

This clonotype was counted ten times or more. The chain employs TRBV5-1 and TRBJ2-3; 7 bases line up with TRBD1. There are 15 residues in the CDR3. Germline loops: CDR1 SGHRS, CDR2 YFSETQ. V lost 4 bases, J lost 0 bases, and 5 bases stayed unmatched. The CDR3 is CASSVGQTSTDTQYF. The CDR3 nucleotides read TGCGCCAGCAGCGTGGGACAGACTAGCACAGATACGCAGTATTTT.

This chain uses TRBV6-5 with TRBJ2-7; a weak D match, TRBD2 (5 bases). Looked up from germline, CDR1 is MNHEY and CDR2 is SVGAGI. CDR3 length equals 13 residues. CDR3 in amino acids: CSSSPSPRYEQYV. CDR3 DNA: TGTTCCAGCAGTCCTAGCCCTCGGTACGAGCAGTACGTC.

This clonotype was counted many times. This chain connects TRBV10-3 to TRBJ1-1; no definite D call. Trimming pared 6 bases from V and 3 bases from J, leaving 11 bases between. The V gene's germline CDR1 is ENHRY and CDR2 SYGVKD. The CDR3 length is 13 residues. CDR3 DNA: TGTGCCATCAGGCCCGGACGTGACACTGAAGCTTTCTTT. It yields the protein CAIRPGRDTEAFF.

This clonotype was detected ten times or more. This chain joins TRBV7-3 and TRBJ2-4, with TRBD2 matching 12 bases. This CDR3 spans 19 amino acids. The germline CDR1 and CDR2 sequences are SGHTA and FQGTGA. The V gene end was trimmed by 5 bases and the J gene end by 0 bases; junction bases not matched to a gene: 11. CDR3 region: CASSPTRKGLAGAKNIQYF. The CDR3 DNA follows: TGTGCCAGCAGCCCGACAAGAAAGGGACTAGCGGGAGCCAAAAACATTCAGTACTTC. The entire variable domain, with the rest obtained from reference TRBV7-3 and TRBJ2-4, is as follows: GAGVSQTPSNKVTEKGKYVELRCDPISGHTALYWYRQSLGQGPEFLIYFQGTGAADDSGLPNDRFFAVRPEGSVSTLKIQRTERGDSAVYLCASSPTRKGLAGAKNIQYFGAGTRLSVL.

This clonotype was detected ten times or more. The CDR3 coding sequence is TGCGCCAGCAGCGAGGGACAGGGGAGCCAAGAGACCCAGTACTTC. It encodes CASSEGQGSQETQYF. This chain uses TRBV5-1 with TRBJ2-5, with 10 nucleotides matching TRBD1. Germline assignment: CDR1 SGHRS and CDR2 YFSETQ. The CDR3 runs 15 residues. The V segment lost 4 bases and the J segment 1 base; nucleotides outside the gene matches: 4.

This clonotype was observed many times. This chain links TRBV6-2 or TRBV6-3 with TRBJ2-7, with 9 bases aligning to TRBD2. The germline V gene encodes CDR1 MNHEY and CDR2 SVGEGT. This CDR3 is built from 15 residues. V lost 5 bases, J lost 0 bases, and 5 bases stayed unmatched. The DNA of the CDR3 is TGTGCCAGCAGTCACAGCGGGGGGATCTCCTACGAGCAGTACTTC. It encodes CASSHSGGISYEQYF.

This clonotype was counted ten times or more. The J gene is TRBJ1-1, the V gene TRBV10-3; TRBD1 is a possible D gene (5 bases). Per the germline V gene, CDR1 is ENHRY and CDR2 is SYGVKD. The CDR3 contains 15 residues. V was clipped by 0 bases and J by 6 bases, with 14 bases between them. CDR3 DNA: TGTGCCATCAGTGAGTCGACATTAGGAGGGGCTGAAGCTTTCTTT. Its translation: CAISESTLGGAEAFF.

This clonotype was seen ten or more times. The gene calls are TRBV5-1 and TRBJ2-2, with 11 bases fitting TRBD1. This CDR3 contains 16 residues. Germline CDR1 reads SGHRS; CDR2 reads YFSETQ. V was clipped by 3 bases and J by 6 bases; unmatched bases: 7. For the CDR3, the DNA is TGCGCCAGCAGCTGGACAGGGGGCGCGCGGGCCGGGGAGCTGTTTTTT. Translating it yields CASSWTGGARAGELFF.

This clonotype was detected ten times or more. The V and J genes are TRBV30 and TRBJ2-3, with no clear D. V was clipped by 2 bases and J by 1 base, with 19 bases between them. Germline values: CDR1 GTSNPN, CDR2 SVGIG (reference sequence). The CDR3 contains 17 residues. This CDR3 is CAWSRAVSTRGTDTQYF. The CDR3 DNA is TGTGCCTGGAGTCGGGCCGTCTCGACTCGAGGCACAGATACGCAGTATTTT.

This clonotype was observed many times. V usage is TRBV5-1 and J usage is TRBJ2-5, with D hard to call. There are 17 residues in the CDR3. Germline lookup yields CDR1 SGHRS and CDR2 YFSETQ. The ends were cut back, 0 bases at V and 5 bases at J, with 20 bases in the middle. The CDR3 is CASSLGGQTTMEETQYF. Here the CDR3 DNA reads TGCGCCAGCAGCTTGGGAGGCCAGACCACCATGGAGGAGACCCAGTACTTC.